Shown below are 2 T cell receptor beta chains from a single sample sequenced in a study of T-cell reconstitution after alpha-beta-depleted transplantation in children. This sample's TCRbeta library carried unique molecular identifier barcodes. TCRdb redid the calling of the PCR reads with MiXCR, one entry per CDR3 protein. The sample yields approximately 490,000 distinct CDR3 sequences, more than 9% seen once. The sample was PBMCs, taken before TCRalphabeta/CD19-depleted stem cell transplant. These receptors were obtained from a child younger than 10 with inherited bone marrow failure, due to receive a stem cell transplant.

This clonotype came up many times. The gene calls are TRBV10-3 and TRBJ2-7; D uncertain. CDR3 length equals 11 residues. CDR1 and CDR2 from the germline V gene are ENHRY and SYGVKD. V was pared by 10 bases and J by 7 bases, with 14 bases between. The CDR3: CATEESREQYF. The CDR3 bases are TGTGCCACCGAGGAGTCTCGGGAGCAGTACTTC.

This clonotype was observed many times. The chain employs TRBV4-3 and TRBJ2-3; 14 positions agree with TRBD2. CDR3 length: 17 residues. The V segment lost 0 bases and the J segment 6 bases; nucleotides outside the gene matches: 5. Per germline, CDR1 LGHNA and CDR2 YSLEER. CDR3 in DNA: TGCGCCAGCAGCCAAGATGGGACTAGCGGGAGAGGTGATACGCAGTATTTT. This sequence encodes CASSQDGTSGRGDTQYF.